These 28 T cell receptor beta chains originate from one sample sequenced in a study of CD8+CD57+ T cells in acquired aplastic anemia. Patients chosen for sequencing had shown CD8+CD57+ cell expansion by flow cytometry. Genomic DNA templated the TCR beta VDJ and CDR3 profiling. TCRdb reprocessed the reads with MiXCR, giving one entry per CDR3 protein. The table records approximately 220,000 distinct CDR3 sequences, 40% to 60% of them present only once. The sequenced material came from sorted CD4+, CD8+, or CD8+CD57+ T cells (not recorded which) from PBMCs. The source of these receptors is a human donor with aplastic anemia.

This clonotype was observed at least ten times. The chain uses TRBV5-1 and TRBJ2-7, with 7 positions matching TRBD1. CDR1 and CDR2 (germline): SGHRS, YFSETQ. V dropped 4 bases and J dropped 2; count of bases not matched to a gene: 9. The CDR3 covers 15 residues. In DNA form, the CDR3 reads TGCGCCAGCAGCGGGGGACAGACCAGCGCCTACGAGCAGTACTTC. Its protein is CASSGGQTSAYEQYF.

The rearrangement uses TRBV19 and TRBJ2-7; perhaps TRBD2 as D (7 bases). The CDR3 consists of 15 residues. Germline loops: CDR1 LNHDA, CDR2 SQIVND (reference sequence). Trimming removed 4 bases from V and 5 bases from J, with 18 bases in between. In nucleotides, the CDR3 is TGTGCCAGTAGTACGGCAGGGGAGGGAACCCACGAGCAGTACTTC. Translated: CASSTAGEGTHEQYF.

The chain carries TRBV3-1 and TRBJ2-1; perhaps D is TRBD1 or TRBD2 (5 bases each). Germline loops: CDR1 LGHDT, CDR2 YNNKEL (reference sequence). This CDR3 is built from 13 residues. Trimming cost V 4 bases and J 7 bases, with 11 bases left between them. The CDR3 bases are TGTGCCAGCAGCCTCCAAGAGGGGAATGAGCAGTTCTTC. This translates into CASSLQEGNEQFF.

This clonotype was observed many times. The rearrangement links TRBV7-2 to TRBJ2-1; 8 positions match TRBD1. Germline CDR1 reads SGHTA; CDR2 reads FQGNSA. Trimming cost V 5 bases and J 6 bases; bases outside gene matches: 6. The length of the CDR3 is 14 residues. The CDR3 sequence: CASSEDREVNEQFF. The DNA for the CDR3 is TGTGCCAGCAGCGAGGACAGGGAGGTCAATGAGCAGTTCTTC.

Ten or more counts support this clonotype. The CDR3, as DNA: TGTGCCAGCAGCTGGGGGACAGCCTACGAGCAGTACTTC. It specifies CASSWGTAYEQYF. The chain joins TRBV5-6 to TRBJ2-7; 7 bases align to TRBD1. Germline V gene sequence: CDR1 SGHDT, CDR2 YYEEEE. This CDR3 has 13 amino acids. V was clipped by 3 bases and J by 2 bases; unmatched bases: 2.

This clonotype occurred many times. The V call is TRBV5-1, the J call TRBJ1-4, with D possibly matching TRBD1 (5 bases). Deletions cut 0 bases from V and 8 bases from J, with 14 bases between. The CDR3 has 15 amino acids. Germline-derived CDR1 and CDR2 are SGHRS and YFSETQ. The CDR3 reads CASSLVDGATEKLFF. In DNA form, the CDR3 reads TGCGCCAGCAGCTTGGTAGACGGGGCGACGGAAAAACTGTTTTTT.

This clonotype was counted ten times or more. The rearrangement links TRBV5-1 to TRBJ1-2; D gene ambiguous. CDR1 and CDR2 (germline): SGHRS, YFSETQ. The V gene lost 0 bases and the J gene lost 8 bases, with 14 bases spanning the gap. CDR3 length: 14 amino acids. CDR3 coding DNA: TGCGCCAGCAGCTTGGTGGCGAGAACCGGGGGCTACACCTTC. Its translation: CASSLVARTGGYTF.

In DNA, the CDR3 is TGTGCCAGCAGCGTTAACTCCGGGTACGAGCAGTACTTC. Translation gives CASSVNSGYEQYF. The rearrangement links TRBV9 to TRBJ2-1; D remains ambiguous. The DNA end is more similar to TRBJ2-7, so the J call may be wrong. This CDR3 is built from 13 residues. The V gene's germline CDR1 is SGDLS and CDR2 YYNGEE.

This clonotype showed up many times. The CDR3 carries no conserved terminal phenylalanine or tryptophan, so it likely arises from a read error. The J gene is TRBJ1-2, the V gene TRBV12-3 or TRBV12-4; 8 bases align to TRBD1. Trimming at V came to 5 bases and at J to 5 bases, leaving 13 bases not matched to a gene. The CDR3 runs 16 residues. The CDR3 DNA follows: TGTGCCAGCAGTGGATCCGGGACAGGCCTAGGGTATGGCTACACCCTC. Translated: CASSGSGTGLGYGYTL.

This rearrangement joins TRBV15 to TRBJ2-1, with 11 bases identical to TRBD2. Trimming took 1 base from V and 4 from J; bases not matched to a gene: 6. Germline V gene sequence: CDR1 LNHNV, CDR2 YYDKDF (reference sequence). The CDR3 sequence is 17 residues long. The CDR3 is CATSRGGLAEPYNEQFF. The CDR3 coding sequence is TGTGCCACCAGCAGAGGGGGACTAGCGGAGCCGTACAATGAGCAGTTCTTC.

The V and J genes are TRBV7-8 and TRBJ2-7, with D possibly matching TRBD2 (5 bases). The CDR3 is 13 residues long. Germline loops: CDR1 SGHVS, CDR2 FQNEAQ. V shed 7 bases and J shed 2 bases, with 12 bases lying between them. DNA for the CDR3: TGTGCCAGCAACCCCCGGGGTGCCTACGAGCAGTACTTC. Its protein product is CASNPRGAYEQYF.

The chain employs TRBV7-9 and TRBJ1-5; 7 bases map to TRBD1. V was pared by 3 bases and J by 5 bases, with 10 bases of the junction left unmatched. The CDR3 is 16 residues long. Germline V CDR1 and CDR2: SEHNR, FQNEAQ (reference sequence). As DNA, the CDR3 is TGTGCCAGCAGCTTCCACCGACAGGGCGTCGATCAGCCCCAGCATTTT. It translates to CASSFHRQGVDQPQHF.

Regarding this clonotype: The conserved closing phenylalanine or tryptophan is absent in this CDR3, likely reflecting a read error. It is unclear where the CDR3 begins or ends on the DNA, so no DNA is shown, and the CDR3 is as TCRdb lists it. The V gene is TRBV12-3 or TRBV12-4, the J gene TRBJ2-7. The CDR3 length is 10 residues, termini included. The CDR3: CASSSDREYT.

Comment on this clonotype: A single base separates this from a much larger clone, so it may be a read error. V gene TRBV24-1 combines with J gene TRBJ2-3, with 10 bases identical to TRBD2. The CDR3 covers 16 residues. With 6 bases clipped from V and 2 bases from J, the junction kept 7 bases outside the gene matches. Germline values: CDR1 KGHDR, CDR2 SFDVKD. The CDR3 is CATSFGSGGYTDTQYF. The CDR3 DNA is TGTGCCACCAGTTTCGGTAGCGGGGGGTACACAGATACGCAGTATTTT.

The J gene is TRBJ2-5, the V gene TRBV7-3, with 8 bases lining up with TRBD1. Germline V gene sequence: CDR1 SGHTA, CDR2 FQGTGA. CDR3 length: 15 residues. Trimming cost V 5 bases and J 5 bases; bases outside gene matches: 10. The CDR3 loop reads CASSPGQGGWETQYF. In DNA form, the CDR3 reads TGTGCCAGCAGCCCAGGACAGGGAGGATGGGAGACCCAGTACTTC. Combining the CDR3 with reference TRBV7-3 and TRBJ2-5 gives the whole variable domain GAGVSQTPSNKVTEKGKYVELRCDPISGHTALYWYRQSLGQGPEFLIYFQGTGAADDSGLPNDRFFAVRPEGSVSTLKIQRTERGDSAVYLCASSPGQGGWETQYFGPGTRLLVL.

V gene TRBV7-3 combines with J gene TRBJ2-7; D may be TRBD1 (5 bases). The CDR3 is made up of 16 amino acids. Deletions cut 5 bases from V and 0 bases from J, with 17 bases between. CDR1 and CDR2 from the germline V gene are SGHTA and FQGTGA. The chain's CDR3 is CASSVGPGQGSYEQYF. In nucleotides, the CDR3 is TGTGCCAGCAGCGTAGGACCCGGTCAGGGCTCCTACGAGCAGTACTTC.

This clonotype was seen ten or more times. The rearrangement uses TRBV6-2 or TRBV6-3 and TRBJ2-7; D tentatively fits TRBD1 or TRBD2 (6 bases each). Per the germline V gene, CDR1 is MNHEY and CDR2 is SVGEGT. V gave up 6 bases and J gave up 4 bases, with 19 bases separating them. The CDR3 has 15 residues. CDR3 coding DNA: TGTGCCAGCAGGTTTATAGGGTCGGGGGCTTACGAGCAGTACTTC. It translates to CASRFIGSGAYEQYF.

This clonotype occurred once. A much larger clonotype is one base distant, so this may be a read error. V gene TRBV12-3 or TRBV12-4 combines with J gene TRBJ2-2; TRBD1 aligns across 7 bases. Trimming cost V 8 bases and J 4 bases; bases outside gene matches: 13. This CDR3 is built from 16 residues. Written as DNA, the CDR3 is TGTGCCAGCGGGACCACAGGGGCGCGGGTCACCGGGGAGCTGTTTTTT. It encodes CASGTTGARVTGELFF.

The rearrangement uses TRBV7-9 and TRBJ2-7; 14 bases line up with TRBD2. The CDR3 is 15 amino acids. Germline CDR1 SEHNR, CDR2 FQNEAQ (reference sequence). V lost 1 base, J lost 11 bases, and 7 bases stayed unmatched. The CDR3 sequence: CASSLGGTSGGTEYF. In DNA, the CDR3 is TGTGCCAGCAGCTTAGGAGGGACTAGCGGGGGCACTGAGTACTTC.

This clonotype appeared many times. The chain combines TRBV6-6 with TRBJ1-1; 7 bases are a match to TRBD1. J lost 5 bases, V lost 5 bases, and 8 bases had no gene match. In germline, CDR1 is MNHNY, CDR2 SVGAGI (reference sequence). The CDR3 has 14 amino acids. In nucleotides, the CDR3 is TGTGCCAGCAGTGCCGACAGGGCGAAGACTGAAGCTTTCTTT. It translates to CASSADRAKTEAFF.

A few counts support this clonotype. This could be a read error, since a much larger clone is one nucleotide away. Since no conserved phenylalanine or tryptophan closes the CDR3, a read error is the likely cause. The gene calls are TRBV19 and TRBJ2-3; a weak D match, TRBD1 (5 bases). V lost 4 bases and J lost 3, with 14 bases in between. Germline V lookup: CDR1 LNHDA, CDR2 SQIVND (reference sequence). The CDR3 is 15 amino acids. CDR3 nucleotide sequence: TGTGCCAGTAGTAAAGAGGTCCAGGGAACAGATACGCAGTATCTT. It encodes CASSKEVQGTDTQYL.

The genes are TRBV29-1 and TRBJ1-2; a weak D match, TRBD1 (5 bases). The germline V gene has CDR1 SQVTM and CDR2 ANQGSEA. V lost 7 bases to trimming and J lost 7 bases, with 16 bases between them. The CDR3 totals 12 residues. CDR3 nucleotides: TGCAGCGCCCGAGGCAGGGAGCCTGGCTACACCTTC. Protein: CSARGREPGYTF.

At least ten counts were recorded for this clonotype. The CDR3 reads CASSVEGGGASEQFF. CDR3 coding DNA: TGTGCCAGCAGCGTAGAGGGCGGGGGGGCCTCTGAGCAGTTCTTC. The chain employs TRBV9 and TRBJ2-1, with 9 bases that match TRBD2. The V gene end was trimmed by 0 bases and the J gene end by 9 bases; junction bases not matched to a gene: 7. The CDR3 is 15 residues long. CDR1 and CDR2 from the germline V gene are SGDLS and YYNGEE.

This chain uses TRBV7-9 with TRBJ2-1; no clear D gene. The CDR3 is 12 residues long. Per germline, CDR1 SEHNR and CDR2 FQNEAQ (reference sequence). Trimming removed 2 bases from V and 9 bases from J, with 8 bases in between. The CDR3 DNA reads TGTGCCAGCAGCTTATCGGCGGCTGAGCAGTTCTTC. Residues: CASSLSAAEQFF.

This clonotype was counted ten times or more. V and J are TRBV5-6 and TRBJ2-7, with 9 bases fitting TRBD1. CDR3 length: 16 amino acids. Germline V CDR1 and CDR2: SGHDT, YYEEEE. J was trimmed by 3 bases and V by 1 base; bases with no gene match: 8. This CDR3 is CASSLRTGTGSYEQYF. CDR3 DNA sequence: TGTGCCAGCAGCTTGAGAACCGGGACAGGGAGCTACGAGCAGTACTTC.

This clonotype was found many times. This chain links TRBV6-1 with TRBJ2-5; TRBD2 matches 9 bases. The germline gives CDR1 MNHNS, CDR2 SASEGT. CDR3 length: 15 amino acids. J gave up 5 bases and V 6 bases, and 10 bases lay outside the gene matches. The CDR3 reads CASRLTIAGEETQYF. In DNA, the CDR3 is TGTGCCAGCAGACTAACGATAGCGGGGGAGGAGACCCAGTACTTC.

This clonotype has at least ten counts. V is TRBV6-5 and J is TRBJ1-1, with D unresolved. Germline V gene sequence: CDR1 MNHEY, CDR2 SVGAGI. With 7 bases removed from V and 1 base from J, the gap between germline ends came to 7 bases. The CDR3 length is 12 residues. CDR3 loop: CASTTGNTEAFF. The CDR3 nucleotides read TGTGCCAGCACCACTGGGAACACTGAAGCTTTCTTT.

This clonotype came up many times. CDR3 sequence (DNA): TGCGCCAGCAGCGTATCAGCCTCGAACACTGAAGCTTTCTTT. The encoded protein is CASSVSASNTEAFF. The chain links TRBV5-1 to TRBJ1-1; D gene ambiguous. The V and J ends lost 4 bases and 1 base respectively, with 11 bases between them. CDR3 length: 14 residues. Germline V lookup: CDR1 SGHRS, CDR2 YFSETQ.